These 19 T cell receptor beta chains came from one sample sequenced in a study of T cells in Graves' hyperthyroidism and ophthalmopathy. Amplified TCR beta CDR3 regions came from RNA transcripts. Initially, a first-round RT-PCR of the TCR CDR3 employed the HTBI primer set. TCRdb analysed the multiplex PCR reads with MiXCR anew, one entry per CDR3 protein. The profile shows around 570,000 distinct CDR3 sequences, around 20% of them singletons. The sequenced material came from blood. The source is a man aged 35-49 years with Graves' ophthalmopathy.

The chain links TRBV7-3 to TRBJ2-2; D is unresolved. Germline V gene lookup returns CDR1 SGHTA and CDR2 FQGTGA. This CDR3 contains 12 residues. V was trimmed by 2 bases and J by 6 bases, leaving 4 bases between them. The CDR3 sequence is CASSLQPGELFF. CDR3 DNA: TGTGCCAGCAGCTTACAGCCCGGGGAGCTGTTTTTT.

This clonotype has only a few counts. The V gene is TRBV20-1, the J gene TRBJ2-3; D gene ambiguous. CDR1 and CDR2 from the germline V gene are DFQATT and SNEGSKA (reference sequence). Trimming took off 4 bases at V and 7 bases at J, with 15 bases between the two ends. The CDR3 consists of 13 residues. The CDR3 is CSAILSQGNTQYF. The CDR3 nucleotides read TGCAGTGCTATCTTGTCCCAAGGAAATACGCAGTATTTT.

A few counts support this clonotype. V usage is TRBV12-3 or TRBV12-4 and J usage is TRBJ1-2, with D perhaps matching TRBD1 (6 bases). The V end was cut by 1 base, the J end by 4 bases, with 10 bases between. The CDR3 consists of 14 residues. CDR3: CASSLGDRSYGYTF. In DNA, the CDR3 is TGTGCCAGCAGTTTAGGAGACAGGAGCTATGGCTACACCTTC.

This clonotype was detected many times. The J gene is TRBJ1-2, the V gene TRBV18; D gene ambiguous. V was pared by 3 bases and J by 3 bases, with 14 bases between. In germline, CDR1 is KGHSH, CDR2 LQKENI. The CDR3 contains 15 residues. The CDR3 protein is CASSPNQGADYGYTF. CDR3 nucleotides: TGTGCCAGCTCACCCAATCAAGGCGCGGACTATGGCTACACCTTC.

This clonotype occurred many times. Written as DNA, the CDR3 is TGTGCCAGTACCACAGCAGCAGGGGGCGTCTACAATGAGCAGTTCTTC. Protein: CASTTAAGGVYNEQFF. V and J are TRBV28 and TRBJ2-1, with TRBD1 matching over 8 bases. The V and J ends lost 9 bases and 3 bases, in that order; junction bases with no gene match: 13. The CDR3 runs 16 residues. The germline CDR1 and CDR2 sequences are MDHEN and SYDVKM.

The J gene is TRBJ1-2, the V gene TRBV2, with 9 bases aligning to TRBD1. The CDR3 totals 14 residues. Per germline, CDR1 SNHLY and CDR2 FYNNEI. Losses at the gene ends were 6 bases for V and 3 bases for J; bases not matched to a gene: 5. This CDR3 reads CASRSGQGHYGYTF. Written as DNA, the CDR3 is TGTGCCAGCAGATCAGGACAGGGGCACTATGGCTACACCTTC.

This clonotype was seen a handful of times. V is TRBV9 and J is TRBJ2-7; D could derive from TRBD1 or TRBD2 (5 bases each). V lost 0 bases and J lost 5, with 15 bases in between. CDR1 is SGDLS and CDR2 is YYNGEE in the germline V gene. This CDR3 has 15 residues. The CDR3 DNA is TGTGCCAGCAGCGTAGATAGCTACGGGGCCAACGAGCAGTACTTC. Encoded protein: CASSVDSYGANEQYF.

In this sample, this clonotype turned up many times. The rearrangement joins TRBV28 to TRBJ2-7, with D possibly being TRBD1 or TRBD2 (6 bases each). CDR3 length: 15 amino acids. Trimming cost V 5 bases and J 3 bases, with 17 bases left between them. CDR1 MDHEN and CDR2 SYDVKM come from the germline V gene. CDR3 residues: CASSPRGGMIYEQYF. The CDR3 bases are TGTGCCAGCAGTCCCCGAGGGGGGATGATCTACGAGCAGTACTTC.

This clonotype appeared a few times. V is TRBV7-9 and J is TRBJ2-1, with 12 bases that match TRBD2. The CDR3 has 15 residues. J was trimmed by 9 bases and V by 4 bases; bases with no gene match: 7. The germline V gene encodes CDR1 SEHNR and CDR2 FQNEAQ (reference sequence). As DNA, the CDR3 is TGTGCCAGCAGCTCCGGGACTAGCGGGTTAATTGAGCAGTTCTTC. It encodes CASSSGTSGLIEQFF.

This clonotype was counted many times. The chain employs TRBV12-3 or TRBV12-4 and TRBJ2-5, with D hard to call. The CDR3 sequence is 12 residues long. The V and J ends lost 7 bases and 4 bases respectively, with 10 bases between them. In nucleotides, the CDR3 is TGTGCCAGCACCCCCGGTGCAGAGACCCAGTACTTC. Translated, it gives CASTPGAETQYF.

This clonotype was seen only a few times. The chain is built from TRBV5-1 and TRBJ2-5; TRBD2 matches at 7 bases. CDR1 and CDR2 from the germline V gene are SGHRS and YFSETQ. The V segment lost 4 bases and the J segment 2 bases; nucleotides outside the gene matches: 5. The CDR3 runs to 14 residues. CDR3 sequence: CASSREAEQETQYF. CDR3 nucleotides: TGCGCCAGCAGCCGGGAGGCGGAACAAGAGACCCAGTACTTC. Supplemented by reference TRBV5-1 and TRBJ2-5, the full variable domain reads KAGVTQTPRYLIKTRGQQVTLSCSPISGHRSVSWYQQTPGQGLQFLFEYFSETQRNKGNFPGRFSGRQFSNSRSEMNVSTLELGDSALYLCASSREAEQETQYFGPGTRLLVL.

This clonotype was detected a few times. The CDR3 DNA reads as TGTGCCAGCAGCGCTCTGTCCGGGGAGCTGTTTTTT. Protein sequence: CASSALSGELFF. The chain combines TRBV9 with TRBJ2-2; D is undetermined. V was trimmed by 3 bases and J by 6 bases, leaving 6 bases between them. Germline V gene sequence: CDR1 SGDLS, CDR2 YYNGEE. The CDR3 runs 12 residues.

In this sample, this clonotype turned up many times. The gene calls are TRBV12-3 or TRBV12-4 and TRBJ2-3; TRBD2 matches 9 bases. Germline trimming cut 5 bases from V and 0 bases from J; bases unmatched to any gene: 3. This CDR3 region has 15 residues. CDR3 loop: CASSPSGGSTDTQYF. The CDR3 DNA is TGTGCCAGCAGTCCCAGCGGGGGGAGCACAGATACGCAGTATTTT.

This clonotype came up many times. This rearrangement joins TRBV18 to TRBJ2-7; 7 bases agree with TRBD1. Germline V CDR1 and CDR2: KGHSH, LQKENI. The CDR3 is 14 amino acids. After removal of 1 base from V and 5 bases from J, the junction contained 5 bases not matched to a gene. CDR3 bases: TGTGCCAGCTCACCACGGACAGGTCTTGACGAGCAGTACTTC. This translates into CASSPRTGLDEQYF.

This clonotype has a single count. This chain uses TRBV6-1 with TRBJ2-1; 10 bases fit TRBD2. Germline-derived CDR1 and CDR2 are MNHNS and SASEGT. This CDR3 is 16 amino acids long. The V segment lost 6 bases and the J segment 1 base; nucleotides outside the gene matches: 6. DNA for the CDR3: TGTGCCAGCAGATCTAGCGGGAGCATTTCCTACAATGAGCAGTTCTTC. Its translation: CASRSSGSISYNEQFF.

This clonotype was seen more than once but under ten times. CDR3 protein: CASSLLAGHTSYEQYF. The CDR3 nucleotides are TGCGCCAGCAGCTTGCTAGCGGGTCATACTTCCTACGAGCAGTACTTC. The chain links TRBV5-1 to TRBJ2-7; 8 bases map to TRBD2. J lost 1 base, V lost 1 base, and 7 bases had no gene match. The CDR3 runs to 16 residues. The germline CDR1 and CDR2 sequences are SGHRS and YFSETQ.

This clonotype was recorded a few times. This chain connects TRBV6-1 to TRBJ1-1; D may be TRBD1 (6 bases). V shed 7 bases and J shed 0 bases, with 21 bases lying between them. The CDR3 covers 17 residues. The germline V gene has CDR1 MNHNS and CDR2 SASEGT. CDR3 coding DNA: TGTGCCAGCACCCAGATGGGGGGCCTCGGAATGAACACTGAAGCTTTCTTT. Its translation is CASTQMGGLGMNTEAFF.

The chain recombines TRBV20-1 with TRBJ1-1, with D maybe TRBD1 (5 bases). The CDR3 length is 14 residues. Deletions cut 1 base from V and 1 base from J, with 10 bases between. Germline CDR1 is DFQATT and CDR2 is SNEGSKA (reference sequence). Written as DNA, the CDR3 is TGCAGTGCTAGAGGGGCCGGGGCGAACACTGAAGCTTTCTTT. Its protein is CSARGAGANTEAFF.

This chain joins TRBV9 and TRBJ2-3, with 7 positions matching TRBD1. This CDR3 contains 15 residues. The ends lost 4 bases at V and 2 bases at J; junction bases unmatched: 7. Looked up from germline, CDR1 is SGDLS and CDR2 is YYNGEE. The CDR3 bases are TGTGCCAGCAGCCCAGGGGGATCAAACACAGATACGCAGTATTTT. Protein product: CASSPGGSNTDTQYF.